This TCR beta chain was profiled in a study of shared clonotypes between healthy human individuals. Study results and limitations: Investigators expected sequencing depth to affect clonotype sharing among donors. Sampling covered nothing but blood. Tissue TCR repertoires likely differ from those found in blood.

For this clone: The antigen is undetermined.

Researchers ran the assay at a deep level. Profiled with immunoSEQ multiplex PCR; TCRdb holds only in-frame clones, not every one. The sample holds about 99,000 clones, around 43% seen once. Approximately 81 million PBMCs went into genomic DNA for unsorted samples. The V end lost 1 base, the J end lost 4 bases, and 10 bases lay between the germline ends. This CDR3 spans 13 amino acids. Germline-derived CDR1 and CDR2 are GTSNPN and SVGIG (reference sequence). The TCR sequence derives from a woman in her 40s in good health. Some clones in this sample may be carry-over from other donors' samples. The J gene is TRBJ1-1, the V gene TRBV30, with D unclear. Sequencing was done on a sample of PBMCs. The CDR3: CAWSGGLGTEAFF. CDR3 DNA sequence: TGTGCCTGGAGTGGGGGTTTGGGCACTGAAGCTTTCTTT.